The 3 T cell receptor beta chains listed next were all sequenced from one sample in a study of human T cells and chemical hapten exposure. TCRdb processed the RACE reads anew with MiXCR; each CDR3 protein has one entry. The data hold roughly 86,000 distinct CDR3 sequences, with about 10% observed a single time. The time point: patch test 1, 2 weeks after DPC sensitization. The sample's treatment: therapeutic diphenylcyclopropenone sensitization with weekly scalp DPC. The sample consisted of whole blood, taken in connection with sensitization to the hapten diphenylcyclopropenone (DPC). The receptors stem from a man in his forties with alopecia areata. Some clones in this sample may be carry-over from other donors' samples.

The rearrangement uses TRBV12-3 or TRBV12-4 and TRBJ2-3; D is unclear. The CDR3 contains 12 residues. V lost 9 bases and J 4 bases, leaving 11 bases between the germline ends. CDR3: CASAEFADTQYF. The CDR3 DNA follows: TGTGCCAGTGCGGAATTTGCAGATACGCAGTATTTT.

This clonotype was picked up a small number of times. The chain recombines TRBV24-1 with TRBJ1-5, with no clear D. The V gene lost 4 bases and the J gene lost 9 bases, with 9 bases spanning the gap. The CDR3 has 12 amino acids. Germline V CDR1 and CDR2: KGHDR, SFDVKD. For the CDR3, the DNA is TGTGCCACCAGTGACGGGCCCCGGCCCCAGCATTTT. Residues: CATSDGPRPQHF.

At least ten counts were recorded for this clonotype. V is TRBV12-3 or TRBV12-4 and J is TRBJ1-5, with a tentative D call TRBD1 (5 bases). The CDR3 has 14 amino acids. V was trimmed by 7 bases and J by 4 bases, leaving 14 bases between them. CDR3 sequence: CASIRGALNQPQHF. In DNA, the CDR3 is TGTGCCAGCATCAGAGGGGCGTTGAATCAGCCCCAGCATTTT.